This T cell receptor beta chain was documented in a study of vaccination and CD4 T cells after COVID-19. Study in general: Stimulation used overlapping spike peptides from SARS-CoV-2, HCoV-NL63, HCoV-OC43 and HCoV-229E. Study-wide points: There were relatively few convalescent patients studied, and there were no early post-infection timepoints. Among convalescent patients, a median approximately 86% of reactive clones emerged only after vaccination.

Treatment indicated: approximately 9-day PBMC culture with coronavirus spike peptide pools or control peptides (ViraFEST assay). Researchers collected the unexposed donor's CD4+ T cells before the COVID-19 pandemic (2011-2018). Germline values: CDR1 DFQATT, CDR2 SNEGSKA (reference sequence). The ends were cut back, 0 bases at V and 4 bases at J, with 14 bases in the middle. The CDR3 length is 15 residues. Only one count was recorded for this clonotype. The antigen is not known. Oncomine TCR Beta short-read sequencing was applied to DNA from cultured CD4+ T cells. Each CDR3 protein is one row after TCRdb ran MiXCR on the PCR reads. The sample contains 7,000 to 10,000 distinct CDR3 sequences, roughly 40% of which appear only once.

The sequencing sample was made of CD4+ T cells from blood, cultured in vitro. V and J are TRBV20-1 and TRBJ2-3; tentative D call: TRBD2 (6 bases). The clonotype comes from a human donor in good health. CDR3 protein: CSARDTSGPPDTQYF. CDR3 DNA: TGCAGTGCTAGAGATACCAGCGGGCCTCCAGATACGCAGTATTTT.